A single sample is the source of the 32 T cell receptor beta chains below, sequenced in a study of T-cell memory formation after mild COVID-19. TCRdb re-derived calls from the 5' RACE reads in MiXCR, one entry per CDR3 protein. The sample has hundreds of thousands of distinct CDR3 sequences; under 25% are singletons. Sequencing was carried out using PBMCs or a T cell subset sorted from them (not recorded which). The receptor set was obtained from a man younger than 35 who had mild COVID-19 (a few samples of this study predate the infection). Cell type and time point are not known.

In DNA, the CDR3 is TGTGCCAGCAGCTCCCCCGCGGGGGTTCTGGACTATGGCTACACCTTC. Its translation: CASSSPAGVLDYGYTF. The chain joins TRBV11-2 to TRBJ1-2, with a weak D call TRBD1 (5 bases). This CDR3 region has 16 residues. Germline CDR1 and CDR2: SGHAT and FQNNGV. The V gene lost 4 bases and the J gene lost 3 bases, with 18 bases spanning the gap.

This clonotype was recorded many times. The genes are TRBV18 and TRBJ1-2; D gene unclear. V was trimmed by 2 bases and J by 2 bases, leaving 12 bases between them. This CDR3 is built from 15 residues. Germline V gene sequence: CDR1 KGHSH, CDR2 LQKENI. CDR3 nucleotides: TGTGCCAGCTCACCAGATGTGCCGTCCAACTATGGCTACACCTTC. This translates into CASSPDVPSNYGYTF.

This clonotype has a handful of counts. CDR3 sequence: CASARRGGRDEQFF. The CDR3 coding sequence is TGTGCCAGCGCCCGGCGGGGGGGCCGGGATGAGCAGTTCTTC. This sequence joins TRBV11-2 and TRBJ2-1; TRBD2 matches at 9 bases. The CDR3 is made up of 14 amino acids. Germline CDR1 is SGHAT and CDR2 is FQNNGV. V shed 8 bases and J 8 bases; nucleotides not matched to a gene: 10.

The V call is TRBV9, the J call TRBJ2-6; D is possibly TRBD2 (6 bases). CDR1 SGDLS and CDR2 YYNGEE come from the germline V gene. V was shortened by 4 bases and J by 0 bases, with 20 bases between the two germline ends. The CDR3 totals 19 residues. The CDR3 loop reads CASSQPPGLYFSGANVLTF. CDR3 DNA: TGTGCCAGCAGCCAGCCCCCGGGACTTTACTTCTCTGGGGCCAACGTCCTGACTTTC.

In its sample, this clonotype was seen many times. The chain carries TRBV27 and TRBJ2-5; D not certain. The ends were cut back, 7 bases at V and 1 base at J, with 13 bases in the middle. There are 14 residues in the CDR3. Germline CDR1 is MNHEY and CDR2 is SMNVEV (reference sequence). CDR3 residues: CASKTMAVQETQYF. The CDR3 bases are TGTGCCAGCAAAACGATGGCAGTCCAAGAGACCCAGTACTTC.

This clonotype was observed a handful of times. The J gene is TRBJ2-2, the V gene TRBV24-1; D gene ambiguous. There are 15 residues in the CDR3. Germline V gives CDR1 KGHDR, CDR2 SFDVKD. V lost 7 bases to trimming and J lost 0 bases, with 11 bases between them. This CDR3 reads CATSPDTSNTGELFF. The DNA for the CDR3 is TGTGCCACCAGCCCAGACACCTCGAACACCGGGGAGCTGTTTTTT.

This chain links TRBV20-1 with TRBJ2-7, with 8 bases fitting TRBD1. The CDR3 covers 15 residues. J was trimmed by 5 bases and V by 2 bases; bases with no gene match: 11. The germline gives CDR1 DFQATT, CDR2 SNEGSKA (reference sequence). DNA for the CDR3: TGCAGTGCTAGACCTCCTCAGGGGGCGTCCCACGAGCAGTACTTC. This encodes CSARPPQGASHEQYF.

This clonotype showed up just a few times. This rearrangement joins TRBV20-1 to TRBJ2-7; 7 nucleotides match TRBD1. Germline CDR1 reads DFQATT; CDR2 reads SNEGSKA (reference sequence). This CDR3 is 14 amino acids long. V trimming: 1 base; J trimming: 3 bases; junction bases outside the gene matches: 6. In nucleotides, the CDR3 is TGCAGTGCTAGAGGGGGGACAGTCCTCTACGAGCAGTACTTC. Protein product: CSARGGTVLYEQYF.

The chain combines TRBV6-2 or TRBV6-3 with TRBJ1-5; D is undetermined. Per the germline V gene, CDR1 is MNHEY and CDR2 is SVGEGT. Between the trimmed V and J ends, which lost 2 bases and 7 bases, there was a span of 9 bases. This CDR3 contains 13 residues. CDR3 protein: CASSYEVRQPQHF. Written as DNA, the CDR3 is TGTGCCAGCAGTTACGAGGTTCGGCAGCCCCAGCATTTT.

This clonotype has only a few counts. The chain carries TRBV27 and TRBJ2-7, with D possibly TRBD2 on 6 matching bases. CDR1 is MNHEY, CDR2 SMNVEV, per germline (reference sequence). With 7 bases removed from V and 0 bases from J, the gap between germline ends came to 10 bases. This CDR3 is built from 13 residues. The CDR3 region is CASKAGPSYEQYV. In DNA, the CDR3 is TGTGCCAGCAAGGCGGGGCCCTCCTACGAGCAGTACGTC.

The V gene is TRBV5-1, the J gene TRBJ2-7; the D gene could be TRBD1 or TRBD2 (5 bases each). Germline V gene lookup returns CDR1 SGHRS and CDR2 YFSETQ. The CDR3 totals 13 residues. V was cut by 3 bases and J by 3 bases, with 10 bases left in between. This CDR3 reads CASSWDGNYEQYV. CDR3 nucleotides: TGCGCCAGCAGCTGGGACGGGAACTACGAGCAGTACGTC.

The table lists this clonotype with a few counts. DNA for the CDR3: TGTGCCAGCAGTTACTCTTCTCCGGTGCTTGGAGAGACCCAGTACTTC. Protein sequence: CASSYSSPVLGETQYF. The V call is TRBV6-5, the J call TRBJ2-5; D not resolved. This CDR3 contains 16 residues. Germline CDR1 MNHEY, CDR2 SVGAGI. The ends were cut back, 0 bases at V and 4 bases at J, with 15 bases in the middle.

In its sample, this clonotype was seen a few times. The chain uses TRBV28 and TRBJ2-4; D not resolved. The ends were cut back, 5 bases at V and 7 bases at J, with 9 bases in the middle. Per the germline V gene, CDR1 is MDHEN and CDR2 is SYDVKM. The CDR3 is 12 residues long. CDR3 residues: CASSLSRNIQYF. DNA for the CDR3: TGTGCCAGCAGTCTCAGCAGGAACATTCAGTACTTC.

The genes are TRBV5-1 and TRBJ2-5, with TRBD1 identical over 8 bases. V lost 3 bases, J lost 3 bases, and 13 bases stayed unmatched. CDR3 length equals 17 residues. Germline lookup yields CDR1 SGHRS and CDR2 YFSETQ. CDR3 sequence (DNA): TGCGCCAGCAGCTCGCAACCAACAGGGGGTAGGGAAGAGACCCAGTACTTC. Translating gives CASSSQPTGGREETQYF. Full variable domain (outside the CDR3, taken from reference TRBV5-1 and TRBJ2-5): KAGVTQTPRYLIKTRGQQVTLSCSPISGHRSVSWYQQTPGQGLQFLFEYFSETQRNKGNFPGRFSGRQFSNSRSEMNVSTLELGDSALYLCASSSQPTGGREETQYFGPGTRLLVL.

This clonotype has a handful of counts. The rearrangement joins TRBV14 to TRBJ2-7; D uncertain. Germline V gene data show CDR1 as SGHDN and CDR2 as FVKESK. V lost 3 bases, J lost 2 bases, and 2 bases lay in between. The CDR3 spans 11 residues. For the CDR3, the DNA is TGTGCCAGCAGCCATACCTACGAGCAGTACTTC. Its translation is CASSHTYEQYF.

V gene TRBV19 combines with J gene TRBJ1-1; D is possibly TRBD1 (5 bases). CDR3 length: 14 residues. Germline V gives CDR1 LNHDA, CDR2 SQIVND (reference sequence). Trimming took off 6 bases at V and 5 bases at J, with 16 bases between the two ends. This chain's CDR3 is CASSPPVGGTEAFF. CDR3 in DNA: TGTGCCAGTAGCCCTCCCGTTGGGGGTACTGAAGCTTTCTTT.

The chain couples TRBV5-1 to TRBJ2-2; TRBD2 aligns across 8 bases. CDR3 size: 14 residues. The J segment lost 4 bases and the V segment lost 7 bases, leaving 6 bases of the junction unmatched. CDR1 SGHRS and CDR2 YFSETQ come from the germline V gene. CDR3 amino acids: CASGAGGPTGELFF. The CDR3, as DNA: TGCGCCAGCGGCGCGGGGGGACCCACCGGGGAGCTGTTTTTT.

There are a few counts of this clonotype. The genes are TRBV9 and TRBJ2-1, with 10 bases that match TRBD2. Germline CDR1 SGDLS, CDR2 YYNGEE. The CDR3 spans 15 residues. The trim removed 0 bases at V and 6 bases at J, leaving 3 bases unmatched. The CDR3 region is CASSVGTSGLNEQFF. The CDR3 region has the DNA TGTGCCAGCAGCGTAGGGACTAGCGGACTCAATGAGCAGTTCTTC.

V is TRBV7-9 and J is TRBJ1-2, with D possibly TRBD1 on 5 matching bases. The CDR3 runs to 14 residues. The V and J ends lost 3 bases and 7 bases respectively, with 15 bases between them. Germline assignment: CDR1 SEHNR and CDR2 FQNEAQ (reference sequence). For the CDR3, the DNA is TGTGCCAGCAGCTTCCGGGCAGGGCATGGTGGCTACACCTTC. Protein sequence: CASSFRAGHGGYTF.

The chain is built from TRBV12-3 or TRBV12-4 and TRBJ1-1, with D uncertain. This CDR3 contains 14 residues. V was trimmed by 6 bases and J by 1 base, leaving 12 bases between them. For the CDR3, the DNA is TGTGCCAGCAGCCCTGTGGTTGGGAACACTGAAGCTTTCTTT. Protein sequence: CASSPVVGNTEAFF.

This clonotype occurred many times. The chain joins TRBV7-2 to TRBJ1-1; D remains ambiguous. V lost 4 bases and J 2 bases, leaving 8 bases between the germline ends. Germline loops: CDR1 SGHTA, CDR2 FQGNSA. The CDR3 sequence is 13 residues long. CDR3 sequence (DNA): TGTGCCAGCAGCTCAAACCTAAACACTGAAGCTTTCTTT. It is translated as CASSSNLNTEAFF.

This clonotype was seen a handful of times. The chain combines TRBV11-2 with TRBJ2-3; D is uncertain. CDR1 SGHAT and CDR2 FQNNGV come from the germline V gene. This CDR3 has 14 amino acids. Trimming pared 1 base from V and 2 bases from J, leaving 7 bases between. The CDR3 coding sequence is TGTGCCAGCAGCTTAGTACGAAACACAGATACGCAGTATTTT. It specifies CASSLVRNTDTQYF.

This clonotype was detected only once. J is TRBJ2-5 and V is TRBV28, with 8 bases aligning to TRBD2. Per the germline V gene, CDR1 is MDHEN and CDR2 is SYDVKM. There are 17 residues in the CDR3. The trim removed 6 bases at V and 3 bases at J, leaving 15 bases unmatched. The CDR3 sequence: CASSKNERGYGKETQYF. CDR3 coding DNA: TGTGCCAGCAGCAAGAATGAGCGGGGGTATGGAAAAGAGACCCAGTACTTC.

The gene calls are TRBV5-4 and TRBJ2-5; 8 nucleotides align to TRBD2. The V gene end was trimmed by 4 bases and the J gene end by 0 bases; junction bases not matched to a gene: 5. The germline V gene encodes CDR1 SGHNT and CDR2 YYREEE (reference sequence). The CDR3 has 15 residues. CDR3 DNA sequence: TGTGCCAGCAGCGTGCAGCGGGGGAACCAAGAGACCCAGTACTTC. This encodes CASSVQRGNQETQYF.

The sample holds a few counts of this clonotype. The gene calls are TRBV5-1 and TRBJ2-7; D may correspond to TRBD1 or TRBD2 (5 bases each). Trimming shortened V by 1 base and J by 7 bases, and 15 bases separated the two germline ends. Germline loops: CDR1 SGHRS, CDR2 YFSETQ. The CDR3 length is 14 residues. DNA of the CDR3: TGCGCCAGCAGCTTGAATAGGGGTTCGGGGGAGCAGTACTTC. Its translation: CASSLNRGSGEQYF.

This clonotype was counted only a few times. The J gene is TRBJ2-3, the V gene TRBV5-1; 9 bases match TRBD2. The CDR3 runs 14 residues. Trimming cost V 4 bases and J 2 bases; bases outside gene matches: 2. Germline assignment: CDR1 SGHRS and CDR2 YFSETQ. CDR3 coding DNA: TGCGCCAGCAGCATAGCGGGGGACACAGATACGCAGTATTTT. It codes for CASSIAGDTDTQYF.

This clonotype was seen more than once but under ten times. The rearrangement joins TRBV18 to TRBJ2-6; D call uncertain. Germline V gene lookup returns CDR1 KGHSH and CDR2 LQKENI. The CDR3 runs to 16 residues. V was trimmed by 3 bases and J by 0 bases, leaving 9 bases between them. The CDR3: CASSPGWNSGANVLTF. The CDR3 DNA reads TGTGCCAGCTCACCGGGTTGGAACTCTGGGGCCAACGTCCTGACTTTC. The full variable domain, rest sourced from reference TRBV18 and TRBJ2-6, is NAGVMQNPRHLVRRRGQEARLRCSPMKGHSHVYWYRQLPEEGLKFMVYLQKENIIDESGMPKERFSAEFPKEGPSILRIQQVVRGDSAAYFCASSPGWNSGANVLTFGAGSRLTVL.

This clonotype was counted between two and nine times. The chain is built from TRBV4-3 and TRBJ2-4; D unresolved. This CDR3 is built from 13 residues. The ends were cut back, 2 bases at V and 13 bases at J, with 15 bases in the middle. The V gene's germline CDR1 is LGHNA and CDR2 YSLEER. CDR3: CASSQPPVGPQYF. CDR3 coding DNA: TGCGCCAGCAGCCAACCGCCGGTTGGACCCCAGTACTTC.

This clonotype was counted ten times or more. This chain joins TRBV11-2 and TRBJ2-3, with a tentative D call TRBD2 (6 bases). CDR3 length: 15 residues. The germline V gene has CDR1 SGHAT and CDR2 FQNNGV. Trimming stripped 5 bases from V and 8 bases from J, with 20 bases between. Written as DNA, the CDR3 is TGTGCCAGCAGCCCATCGGAGCTAACGCGGGGTACGCAGTATTTT. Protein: CASSPSELTRGTQYF.

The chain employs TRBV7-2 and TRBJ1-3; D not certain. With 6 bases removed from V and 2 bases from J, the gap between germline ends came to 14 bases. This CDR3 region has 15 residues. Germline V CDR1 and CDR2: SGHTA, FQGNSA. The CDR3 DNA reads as TGTGCCAGCAGACCCCCGCGGAGAGCTGGAAACACCATATATTTT. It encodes CASRPPRRAGNTIYF.

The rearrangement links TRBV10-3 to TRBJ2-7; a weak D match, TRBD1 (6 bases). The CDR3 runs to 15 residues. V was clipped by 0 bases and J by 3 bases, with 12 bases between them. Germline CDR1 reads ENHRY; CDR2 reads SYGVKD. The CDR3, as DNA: TGTGCCATCAGTGAGTCCCGGGACACCGACTACGAGCAGTACTTC. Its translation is CAISESRDTDYEQYF.

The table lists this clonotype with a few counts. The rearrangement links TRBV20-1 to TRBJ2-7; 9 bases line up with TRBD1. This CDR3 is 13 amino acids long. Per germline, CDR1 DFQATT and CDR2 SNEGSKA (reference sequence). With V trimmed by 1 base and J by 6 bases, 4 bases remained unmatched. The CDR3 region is CSARGTGDLEQYF. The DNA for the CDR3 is TGCAGTGCTAGAGGGACAGGGGACCTCGAGCAGTACTTC.